Sequencing of this TCR beta chain was carried out in a study of naive and memory T cell subsets. Study conclusions and caveats: RNA-based TCR counts may shift with T cell activation and differentiation. Especially in CD8 cells, naive repertoires contained a few larger clonotypes, possibly CD45RA-re-expressing memory cells.

CDR3 length: 14 residues. V was trimmed by 6 bases and J by 7 bases, leaving 19 bases between them. CDR1 is SQVTM and CDR2 is ANQGSEA in the germline V gene. There are a few counts of this clonotype. Antigen unknown. The beta constant-region primer was an equimolar mix of two oligonucleotides covering TRBC1 and TRBC2. Nested alpha and beta constant-region primers with the SP2 primer drove four PCR rounds on ligated cDNA. TCRdb analysed the UMI-ligation and nested PCR reads with MiXCR anew, one entry per CDR3 protein. The sample contains 150,000 or so distinct CDR3 sequences, roughly 20% of which appear only once.

This TCR derives from a human donor in good health. This rearrangement joins TRBV29-1 to TRBJ2-4; D unclear. Material: naive CD4+ T cells from blood. The CDR3 protein is CSVRAAVSSNIQYF. The DNA of the CDR3 is TGCAGCGTCCGGGCCGCGGTGTCTTCGAACATTCAGTACTTC.